The TCR beta chain described here comes from a study of blood T cell repertoires in COVID-19. Study at large: COVID-19 samples, acute and convalescent, were from the United States, Italy and Spain. Sources were T cells, B-cell-depleted T cells, or PBMCs; the material itself was cDNA or gDNA.

This clone was counted a single time. Other DNA sequences in this specimen translate into the identical CDR3. Original processing notes: Nucleated cell counts were estimated from reference gene primer amplification. Libraries were prepared by immunoSEQ multiplex PCR; TCRdb keeps only in-frame clonotypes and omits some of them. V and J calls and clone size are given by that table; D and trimming were obtained from the DNA. The profile covers fewer than 250,000 clones, with 80% to 90% appearing a single time and 0.6% to 0.9% taken by the ten largest. This CDR3 is built from 15 residues. Germline-derived CDR1 and CDR2 are KGHSH and LQKENI. With 3 bases clipped from V and 7 bases from J, the junction kept 2 bases outside the gene matches.

This chain uses TRBV18 with TRBJ1-6, with TRBD1 matching 11 bases. Sequenced input: peripheral blood. The TCR sequence derives from a woman in her 70s with acute or convalescent COVID-19. The DNA for the CDR3 is TGTGCCAGCTCACCGGGACAGGGGGGAAATTCACCCCTCCACTTT. This gives the protein CASSPGQGGNSPLHF. The variable domain in full, with the rest retrieved from reference TRBV18 and TRBJ1-6, is NAGVMQNPRHLVRRRGQEARLRCSPMKGHSHVYWYRQLPEEGLKFMVYLQKENIIDESGMPKERFSAEFPKEGPSILRIQQVVRGDSAAYFCASSPGQGGNSPLHFGNGTRLTVT.